This T cell receptor beta chain was sequenced in a study of monozygotic twins with cystic fibrosis. In the case of this clone: The target antigen is unknown.

V was trimmed by 5 bases and J by 4 bases, leaving 6 bases between them. This CDR3 spans 12 amino acids. The germline gives CDR1 SGHTA, CDR2 FQGNSA. The method was immunoSEQ multiplex PCR; TCRdb's version includes in-frame clones alone and lacks a portion of them. The sample shows some 35,000 clones, 66% of them seen only once. General observations from the study: J usage was most co-twin-similar in 8 of 16 pairs, V in 13.

J is TRBJ1-3 and V is TRBV7-2; the D is unclear. Sequencing was done on a sample of blood. This clonotype originated in a girl under 18 with cystic fibrosis. In DNA form, the CDR3 reads TGTGCCAGCAGCACTCGCGGAAACACCATATATTTT. Its translation is CASSTRGNTIYF.